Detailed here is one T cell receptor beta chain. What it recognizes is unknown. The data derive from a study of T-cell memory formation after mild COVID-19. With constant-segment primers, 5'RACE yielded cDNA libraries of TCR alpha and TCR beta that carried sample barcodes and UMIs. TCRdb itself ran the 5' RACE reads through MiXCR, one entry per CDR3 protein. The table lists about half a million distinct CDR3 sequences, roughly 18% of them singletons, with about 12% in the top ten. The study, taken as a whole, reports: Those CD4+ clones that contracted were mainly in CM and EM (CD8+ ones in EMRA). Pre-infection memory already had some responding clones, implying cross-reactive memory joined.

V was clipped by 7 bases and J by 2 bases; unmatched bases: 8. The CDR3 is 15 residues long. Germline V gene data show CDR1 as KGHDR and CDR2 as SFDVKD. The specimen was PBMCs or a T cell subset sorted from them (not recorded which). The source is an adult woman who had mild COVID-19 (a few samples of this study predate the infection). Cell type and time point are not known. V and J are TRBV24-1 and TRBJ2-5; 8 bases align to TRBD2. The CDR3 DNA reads TGTGCCACCAGCGCTCTAGCGGGCGTTCAAGAGACCCAGTACTTC. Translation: CATSALAGVQETQYF.